This is a list of T cell receptor beta chains from one sample in a study of post-analysis software for immune sequencing data. TCRdb reprocessed the PCR reads with MiXCR, giving one entry per CDR3 protein. The sample shows more than 350,000 distinct CDR3 sequences, about 40% of them seen only once. The source material was blood. These receptors were taken from a girl between 2 and 10 years old with multiple sclerosis. CDR3s include the opening cysteine and the closing phenylalanine or tryptophan. A D gene is named only where the DNA matches it firmly. Only some rows state a clone size, as once, few, many or a class for expanded clones.

d_call: -
v_call: TRBV6-2/TRBV6-3
clone_size: few
j_call: TRBJ1-2
cdr3_nt: TGTGCCAGTAGCCGTGCCGGTGTGCTGAGCAACTATGGCTACACCTTC
cdr3_aa: CASSRAGVLSNYGYTF

d_call: TRBD1
v_call: TRBV5-1
clone_size: few
j_call: TRBJ2-1
cdr3_nt: TGCGCCAGCAGCTTGCGGGGACAGGGAACCTACAATGAGCAGTTCTTC
cdr3_aa: CASSLRGQGTYNEQFF

d_call: TRBD1
v_call: TRBV5-1
clone_size: -
j_call: TRBJ2-1
cdr3_nt: TGCGCCAGCAGTGAGTTTGTACAGGGGTCCGGTGAGCAGTTCTTC
cdr3_aa: CASSEFVQGSGEQFF

d_call: TRBD1
v_call: TRBV5-1
clone_size: few
j_call: TRBJ1-6
cdr3_nt: TGCGCCAGCAGCTCCACAGGGGGCGCTGATTCACCCCTCCACTTT
cdr3_aa: CASSSTGGADSPLHF

d_call: -
v_call: TRBV3-1
clone_size: -
j_call: TRBJ2-7
cdr3_nt: TGTGCCAGCAGCCGAGATCTGGCTGCGACGTACTTC
cdr3_aa: CASSRDLAATYF

d_call: -
v_call: TRBV6-1
clone_size: -
j_call: TRBJ2-2
cdr3_nt: TGTGCCAGCACTTTGAGGGGGGGCCCTAACACCGGGGAGCTGTTTTTT
cdr3_aa: CASTLRGGPNTGELFF

d_call: TRBD2
v_call: TRBV12-3/TRBV12-4
clone_size: many
j_call: TRBJ2-3
cdr3_nt: TGTGCCAGCAGTTCGGGACTATCCACAGATACGCAGTATTTT
cdr3_aa: CASSSGLSTDTQYF

d_call: -
v_call: TRBV18
clone_size: once
j_call: TRBJ1-5
cdr3_nt: TGTGCCAGCTCACCGGAGGGGGGTGTCATTGGTCAGCCCCAGCATTTT
cdr3_aa: CASSPEGGVIGQPQHF

d_call: -
v_call: TRBV20-1
clone_size: -
j_call: TRBJ1-5
cdr3_nt: TGCAGTGCTAGAGATGCAGGGAGGGTGCATCAGCCCCAGCATTTT
cdr3_aa: CSARDAGRVHQPQHF

d_call: -
v_call: TRBV9
clone_size: -
j_call: TRBJ2-6
cdr3_nt: TGTGCCAGTGGCCCGGAGTCTGGGGCCAACGTCCTGACTTTC
cdr3_aa: CASGPESGANVLTF

d_call: TRBD2
v_call: TRBV6-5
clone_size: -
j_call: TRBJ2-1
cdr3_nt: TGTGCCAGCAGTTACCCGACCCCTGGCGGGAGATGGCAAGAGACCCAGTTCTTC
cdr3_aa: CASSYPTPGGRWQETQFF

d_call: -
v_call: TRBV7-2
clone_size: -
j_call: TRBJ1-2
cdr3_nt: TGTGCCAGCAGCTTATTAGTAGGGAACTATGGCTACACCTTC
cdr3_aa: CASSLLVGNYGYTF

d_call: -
v_call: TRBV10-2
clone_size: few
j_call: TRBJ2-3
cdr3_nt: TGCGCCAGCAGTGATGTGTGGGGGGGCGCAGGCACAGATACGCAGTATTTT
cdr3_aa: CASSDVWGGAGTDTQYF

d_call: -
v_call: TRBV9
clone_size: -
j_call: TRBJ2-5
cdr3_nt: TGTGCCAGCAGGGCGGGACGCGGCCCCCAAGAGACCCAGTACTTC
cdr3_aa: CASRAGRGPQETQYF

d_call: -
v_call: TRBV11-2
clone_size: -
j_call: TRBJ2-5
cdr3_nt: TGTGCCAGCAGCTTAGGTGAACGAAACGGGGGGCCGGGAGAGACCCAGTACTTC
cdr3_aa: CASSLGERNGGPGETQYF

d_call: TRBD2
v_call: TRBV6-5
clone_size: -
j_call: TRBJ2-1
cdr3_nt: TGTGCCAGCAGTTATCGGACTAGTGGGGATGAGCAGTTCTTC
cdr3_aa: CASSYRTSGDEQFF

d_call: -
v_call: TRBV5-1
clone_size: -
j_call: TRBJ1-2
cdr3_nt: TGCGCCAGCAGCTTGGAAACAGAGAGTTATGGCTACACCTTC
cdr3_aa: CASSLETESYGYTF

d_call: -
v_call: TRBV9
clone_size: few
j_call: TRBJ2-5
cdr3_nt: TGTGCCAGCAGCGTAGCTGGCGGGAACCAAGAGACCCAGTACTTC
cdr3_aa: CASSVAGGNQETQYF

d_call: -
v_call: TRBV28
clone_size: -
j_call: TRBJ2-7
cdr3_nt: TGTGCCAGCAGCTTGAGGGGGAGTGGTGAGCAGTACTTC
cdr3_aa: CASSLRGSGEQYF

d_call: TRBD2
v_call: TRBV20-1
clone_size: few
j_call: TRBJ2-7
cdr3_nt: TGCAGTGCACCTAGCGGGAGTGCCCTTTACGAGCAGTACTTC
cdr3_aa: CSAPSGSALYEQYF

d_call: TRBD2
v_call: TRBV20-1
clone_size: -
j_call: TRBJ2-1
cdr3_nt: TGCAGTGCTAGTGGAGGGACTAGCTACAATGAGCAGTTCTTC
cdr3_aa: CSASGGTSYNEQFF

d_call: -
v_call: TRBV7-2
clone_size: few
j_call: TRBJ2-3
cdr3_nt: TGTGCCAGCAGCCTCCGTGCCGGGAGATTGGAAGATACGCAGTATTTT
cdr3_aa: CASSLRAGRLEDTQYF

d_call: -
v_call: TRBV20-1
clone_size: few
j_call: TRBJ1-2
cdr3_nt: TGCAGTGCTAGATATGGCAGGGCCTATGGCTACACCTTC
cdr3_aa: CSARYGRAYGYTF

d_call: -
v_call: TRBV29-1
clone_size: few
j_call: TRBJ2-3
cdr3_nt: TGCAGCGTTGAAGACACTTTTACGCAGTATTTT
cdr3_aa: CSVEDTFTQYF

d_call: -
v_call: TRBV7-9
clone_size: -
j_call: TRBJ1-4
cdr3_nt: TGTGCCAGCAGCTCTGGACACACTGAAAAACTGTTTTTT
cdr3_aa: CASSSGHTEKLFF

d_call: -
v_call: TRBV5-1
clone_size: -
j_call: TRBJ2-3
cdr3_nt: TGCGCCAGCAGCTTGGTGAGCACAGGTACGCAGTATTTT
cdr3_aa: CASSLVSTGTQYF

d_call: -
v_call: TRBV27
clone_size: -
j_call: TRBJ1-2
cdr3_nt: TGTGCCAGCAGTTTAAGGGGTTTCGTCTACACCTTC
cdr3_aa: CASSLRGFVYTF

d_call: -
v_call: TRBV5-1
clone_size: few
j_call: TRBJ2-7
cdr3_nt: TGCGCCAGCAGCTTCTCGGAGACCTACGAGCAGTACTTC
cdr3_aa: CASSFSETYEQYF

d_call: -
v_call: TRBV5-1
clone_size: few
j_call: TRBJ2-1
cdr3_nt: TGCGCCAGCAGCTTGGCCAGTATCACAAATGAGCAGTTCTTC
cdr3_aa: CASSLASITNEQFF

d_call: TRBD1
v_call: TRBV4-1
clone_size: -
j_call: TRBJ1-1
cdr3_nt: TGCGCCAGCAGCCGTGACAGGGGGAGGAACACTGAAGCTTTCTTT
cdr3_aa: CASSRDRGRNTEAFF

d_call: -
v_call: TRBV10-3
clone_size: once
j_call: TRBJ2-7
cdr3_nt: TGTGCCATCAGTGGGCAGGGGAACCCCTACGAGCAGTACTTC
cdr3_aa: CAISGQGNPYEQYF

d_call: -
v_call: TRBV4-1
clone_size: few
j_call: TRBJ1-1
cdr3_nt: TGCGCCAGCAGCCACGCCCTGGTGAACACTGAAGCTTTCTTT
cdr3_aa: CASSHALVNTEAFF

d_call: -
v_call: TRBV4-1
clone_size: -
j_call: TRBJ1-2
cdr3_nt: TGCGCCAGCGTGGGTGACGCTCTATATGGCTACACCTTC
cdr3_aa: CASVGDALYGYTF

d_call: -
v_call: TRBV5-1
clone_size: few
j_call: TRBJ2-5
cdr3_nt: TGCGCCAGCAGCTGGCTTCTGGGGGGCTCGGTAGAGACCCAGTACTTC
cdr3_aa: CASSWLLGGSVETQYF

d_call: TRBD1
v_call: TRBV3-1
clone_size: -
j_call: TRBJ2-7
cdr3_nt: TGTGCCAGCAGCCATACATCCGGGACAGGTTGGTACGAGCAGTACTTC
cdr3_aa: CASSHTSGTGWYEQYF

d_call: -
v_call: TRBV18
clone_size: -
j_call: TRBJ2-7
cdr3_nt: TGTGCCAGCTCACCACCGTCCGGGGGCATCTCCTACGAGCAGTACTTC
cdr3_aa: CASSPPSGGISYEQYF

d_call: -
v_call: TRBV29-1
clone_size: few
j_call: TRBJ2-7
cdr3_nt: TGCAGCGCCTCGGACACCAGATACTACGAGCAGTACTTC
cdr3_aa: CSASDTRYYEQYF